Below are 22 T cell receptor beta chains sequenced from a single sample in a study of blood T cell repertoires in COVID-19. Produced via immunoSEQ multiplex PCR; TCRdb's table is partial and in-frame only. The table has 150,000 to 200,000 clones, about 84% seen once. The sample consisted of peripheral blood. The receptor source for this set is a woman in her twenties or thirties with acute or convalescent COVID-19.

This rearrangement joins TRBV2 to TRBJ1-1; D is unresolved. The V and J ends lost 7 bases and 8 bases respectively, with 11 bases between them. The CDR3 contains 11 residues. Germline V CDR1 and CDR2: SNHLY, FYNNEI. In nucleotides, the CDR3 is TGTGCCAGCAAAGGAGAGGGAGAAGCTTTCTTT. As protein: CASKGEGEAFF.

CDR3 in amino acids: CSHRQGETQYF. In DNA form, the CDR3 reads TGCAGTCACCGACAGGGGGAGACCCAGTACTTC. The gene calls are TRBV20-1 and TRBJ2-5; 8 bases are shared with TRBD1. CDR3 length: 11 amino acids. Germline V gene sequence: CDR1 DFQATT, CDR2 SNEGSKA (reference sequence). After removal of 8 bases from V and 5 bases from J, the junction contained 4 bases not matched to a gene.

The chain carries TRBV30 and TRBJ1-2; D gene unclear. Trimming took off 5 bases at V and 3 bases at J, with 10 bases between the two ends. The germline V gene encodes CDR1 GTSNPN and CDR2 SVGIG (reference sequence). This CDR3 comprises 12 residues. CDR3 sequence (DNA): TGTGCCTGGGGGGAACAGCACTATGGCTACACCTTC. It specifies CAWGEQHYGYTF.

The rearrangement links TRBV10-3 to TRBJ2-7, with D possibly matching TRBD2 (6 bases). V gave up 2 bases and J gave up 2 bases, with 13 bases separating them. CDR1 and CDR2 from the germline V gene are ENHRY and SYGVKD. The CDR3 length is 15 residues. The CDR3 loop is CAISEPGDGTYEQYF. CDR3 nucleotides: TGTGCCATCAGTGAGCCGGGGGACGGCACCTACGAGCAGTACTTC.

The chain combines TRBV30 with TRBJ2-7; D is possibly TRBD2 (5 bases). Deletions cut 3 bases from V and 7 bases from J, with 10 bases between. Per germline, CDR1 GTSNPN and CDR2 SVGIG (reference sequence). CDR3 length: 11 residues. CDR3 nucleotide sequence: TGTGCCTGGAGCTACGGAGGAGAGCAGTACTTC. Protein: CAWSYGGEQYF.

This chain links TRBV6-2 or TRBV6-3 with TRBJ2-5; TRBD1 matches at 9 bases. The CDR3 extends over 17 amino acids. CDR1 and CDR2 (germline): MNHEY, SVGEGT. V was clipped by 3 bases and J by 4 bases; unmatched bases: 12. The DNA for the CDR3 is TGTGCCAGCAGTTATGATCGGGACAGGGTGGATACAGAGACCCAGTACTTC. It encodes CASSYDRDRVDTETQYF.

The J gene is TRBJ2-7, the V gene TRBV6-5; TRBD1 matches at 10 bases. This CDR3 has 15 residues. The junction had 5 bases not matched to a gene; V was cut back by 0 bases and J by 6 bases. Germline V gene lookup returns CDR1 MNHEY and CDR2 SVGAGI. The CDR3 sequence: CASSYSRQGASEQYF. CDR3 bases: TGTGCCAGCAGTTACTCGAGACAGGGGGCGTCCGAGCAGTACTTC.

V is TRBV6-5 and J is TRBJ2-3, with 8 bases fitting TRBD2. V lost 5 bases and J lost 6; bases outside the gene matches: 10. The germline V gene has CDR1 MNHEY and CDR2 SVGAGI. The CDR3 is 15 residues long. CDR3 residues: CASSRPERGGDTQYF. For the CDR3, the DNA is TGTGCCAGCAGTAGACCGGAACGGGGGGGTGATACGCAGTATTTT.

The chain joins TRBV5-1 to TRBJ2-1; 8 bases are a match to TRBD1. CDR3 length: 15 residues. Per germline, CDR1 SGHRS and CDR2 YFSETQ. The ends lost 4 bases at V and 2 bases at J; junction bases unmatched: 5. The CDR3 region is CASSPQGATYNEQFF. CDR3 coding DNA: TGCGCCAGCAGCCCTCAGGGGGCTACCTACAATGAGCAGTTCTTC. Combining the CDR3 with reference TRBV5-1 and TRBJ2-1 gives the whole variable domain KAGVTQTPRYLIKTRGQQVTLSCSPISGHRSVSWYQQTPGQGLQFLFEYFSETQRNKGNFPGRFSGRQFSNSRSEMNVSTLELGDSALYLCASSPQGATYNEQFFGPGTRLTVL.

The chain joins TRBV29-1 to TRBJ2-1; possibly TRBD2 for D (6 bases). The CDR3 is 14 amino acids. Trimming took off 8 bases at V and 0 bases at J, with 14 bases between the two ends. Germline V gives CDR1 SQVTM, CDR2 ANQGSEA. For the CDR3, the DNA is TGCAGCTTCTGCCTAGCGCCCTCCTACAATGAGCAGTTCTTC. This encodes CSFCLAPSYNEQFF.

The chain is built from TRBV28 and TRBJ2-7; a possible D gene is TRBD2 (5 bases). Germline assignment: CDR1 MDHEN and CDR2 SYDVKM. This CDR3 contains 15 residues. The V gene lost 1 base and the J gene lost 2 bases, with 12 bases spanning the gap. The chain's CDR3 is CASSLYSATAYEQYF. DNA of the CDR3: TGTGCCAGCAGTTTATATAGCGCGACCGCCTACGAGCAGTACTTC.

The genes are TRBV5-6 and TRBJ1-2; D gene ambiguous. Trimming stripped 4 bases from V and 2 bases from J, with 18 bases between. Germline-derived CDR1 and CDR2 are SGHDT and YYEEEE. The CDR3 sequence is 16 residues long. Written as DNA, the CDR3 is TGTGCCAGCAGCCTCAGAGCTACACTACCCAACTATGGCTACACCTTC. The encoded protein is CASSLRATLPNYGYTF.

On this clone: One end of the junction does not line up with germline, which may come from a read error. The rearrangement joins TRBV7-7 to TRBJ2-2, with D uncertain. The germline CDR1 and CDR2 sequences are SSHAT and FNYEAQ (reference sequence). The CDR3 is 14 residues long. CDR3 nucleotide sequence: TGTGCTAGCAGCTTAGTAGCTGGCGGCGGGGAGCTGTTTTTT. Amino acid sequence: CASSLVAGGGELFF.

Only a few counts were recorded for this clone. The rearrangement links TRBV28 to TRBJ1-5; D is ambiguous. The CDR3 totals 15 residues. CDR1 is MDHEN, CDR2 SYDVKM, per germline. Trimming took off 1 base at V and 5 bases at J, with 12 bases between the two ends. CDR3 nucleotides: TGTGCCAGCAGTTTATTGGGCAGCTGGGATCAGCCCCAGCATTTT. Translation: CASSLLGSWDQPQHF.

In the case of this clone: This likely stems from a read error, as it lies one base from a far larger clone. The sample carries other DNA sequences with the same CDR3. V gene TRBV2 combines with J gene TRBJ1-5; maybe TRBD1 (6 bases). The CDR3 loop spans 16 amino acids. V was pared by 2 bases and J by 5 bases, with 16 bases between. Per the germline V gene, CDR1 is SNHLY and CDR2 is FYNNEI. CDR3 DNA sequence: TGTGCCAGCAGTGAACGGGGACGGGGGGCTGATCAGCCCCAGCATTTT. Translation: CASSERGRGADQPQHF.

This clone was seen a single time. CDR3 sequence reads: CASSPGLAGGSGELFF. The CDR3 DNA reads as TGTGCCAGCAGCCCGGGACTAGCGGGAGGATCCGGGGAGCTGTTTTTT. The chain couples TRBV5-4 to TRBJ2-2; 15 positions agree with TRBD2. The CDR3 covers 16 residues. The germline V gene encodes CDR1 SGHNT and CDR2 YYREEE (reference sequence). J was trimmed by 6 bases and V by 4 bases; bases with no gene match: 4.

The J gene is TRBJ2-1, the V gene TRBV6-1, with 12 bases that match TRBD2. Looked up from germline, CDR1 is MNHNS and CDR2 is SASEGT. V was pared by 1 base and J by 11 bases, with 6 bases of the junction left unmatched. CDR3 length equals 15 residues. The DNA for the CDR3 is TGTGCCAGCAGTGAAGAAGCTAGCGGGGGGGTCCAGCAGTTCTTC. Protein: CASSEEASGGVQQFF.

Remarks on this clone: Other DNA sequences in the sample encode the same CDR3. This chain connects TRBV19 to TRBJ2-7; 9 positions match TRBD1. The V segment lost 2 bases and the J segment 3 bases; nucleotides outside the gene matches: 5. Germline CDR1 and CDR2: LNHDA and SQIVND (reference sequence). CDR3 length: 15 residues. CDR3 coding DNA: TGTGCCAGTAGTATACCGGGACAGGGACTCTACGAGCAGTACTTC. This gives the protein CASSIPGQGLYEQYF.

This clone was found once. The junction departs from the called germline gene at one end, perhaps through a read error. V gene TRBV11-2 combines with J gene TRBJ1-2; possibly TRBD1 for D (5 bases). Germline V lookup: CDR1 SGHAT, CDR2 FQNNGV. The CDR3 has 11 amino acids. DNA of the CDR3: TGTGCCAGCAGCCTCGGCTGGGGCTGCACCTTC. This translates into CASSLGWGCTF.

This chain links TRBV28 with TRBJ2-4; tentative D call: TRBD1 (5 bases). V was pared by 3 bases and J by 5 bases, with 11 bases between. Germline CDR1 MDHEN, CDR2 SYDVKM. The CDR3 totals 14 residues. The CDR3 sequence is CASSLVMGQNIQYF. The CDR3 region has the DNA TGTGCCAGCAGTTTGGTAATGGGGCAAAACATTCAGTACTTC.

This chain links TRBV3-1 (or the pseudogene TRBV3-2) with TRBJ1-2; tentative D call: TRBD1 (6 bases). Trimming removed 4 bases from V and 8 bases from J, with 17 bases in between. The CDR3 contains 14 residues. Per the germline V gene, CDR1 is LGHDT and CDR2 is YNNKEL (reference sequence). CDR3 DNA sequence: TGTGCCAGCAGCCGTCGAACAGGGTTTCGGGGCTACACCTTC. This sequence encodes CASSRRTGFRGYTF.

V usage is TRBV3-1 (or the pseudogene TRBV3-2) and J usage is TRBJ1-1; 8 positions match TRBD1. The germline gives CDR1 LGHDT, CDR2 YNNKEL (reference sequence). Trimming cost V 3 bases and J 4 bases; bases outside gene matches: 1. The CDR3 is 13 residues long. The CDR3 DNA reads TGTGCCAGCAGCCAGACAGGGGCCACTGAAGCTTTCTTT. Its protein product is CASSQTGATEAFF.